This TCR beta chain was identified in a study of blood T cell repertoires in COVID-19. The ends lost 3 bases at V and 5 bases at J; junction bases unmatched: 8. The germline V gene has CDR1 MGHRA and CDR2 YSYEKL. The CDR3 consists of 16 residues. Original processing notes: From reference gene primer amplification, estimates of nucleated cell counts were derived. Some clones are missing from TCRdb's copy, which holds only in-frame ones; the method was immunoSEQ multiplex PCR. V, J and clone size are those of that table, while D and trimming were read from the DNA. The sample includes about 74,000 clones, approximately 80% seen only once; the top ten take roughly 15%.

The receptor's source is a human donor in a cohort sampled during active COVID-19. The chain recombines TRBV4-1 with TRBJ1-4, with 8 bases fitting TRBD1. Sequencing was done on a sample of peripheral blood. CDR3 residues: CASSQETGGTNEKLFF. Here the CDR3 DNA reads TGCGCCAGCAGCCAGGAAACAGGGGGGACGAATGAAAAACTGTTTTTT.